These 5 T cell receptor beta chains originate from one sample sequenced in a study of T cell responses to AZD1222 COVID-19 vaccine. This table comes from immunoSEQ multiplex PCR, and its TCRdb copy is limited to in-frame clones, with some not included. The table records roughly 120,000 clones, about 85% of them present only once. The sequencing here drew on peripheral blood, taken 28 days after the second AZD1222 dose. The receptor set was obtained from an adult who received the AZD1222 COVID-19 vaccine.

This chain's CDR3 is CASSIYDRAQETQYF. The CDR3 bases are TGTGCCAGCAGCATTTACGACAGGGCCCAAGAGACCCAGTACTTC. This chain links TRBV5-6 with TRBJ2-5, with TRBD1 matching over 7 bases. Per germline, CDR1 SGHDT and CDR2 YYEEEE. CDR3 size: 15 residues. Trimming removed 4 bases from V and 1 base from J; junction bases left unmatched: 7.

V is TRBV6-5 and J is TRBJ2-6; D not certain. Between the trimmed V and J ends, which lost 6 bases and 4 bases, there was a span of 4 bases. Germline CDR1 is MNHEY and CDR2 is SVGAGI. The CDR3 totals 12 residues. CDR3 sequence: CASREGANVLTF. The CDR3 DNA sequence: TGTGCCAGCAGAGAGGGGGCCAACGTCCTGACTTTC.

The rearrangement links TRBV6-2 or TRBV6-3 to TRBJ1-2; the D gene is possibly TRBD1 (5 bases). The CDR3 runs 15 residues. From germline, CDR1 is MNHEY and CDR2 SVGEGT. V lost 6 bases to trimming and J lost 0 bases, with 14 bases between them. For the CDR3, the DNA is TGTGCCAGCAGCACCGGATGGGGGACTAACTATGGCTACACCTTC. It codes for CASSTGWGTNYGYTF.

The rearrangement links TRBV5-1 to TRBJ1-6; perhaps TRBD1 as D (5 bases). Trimming left V 1 base short and J 7 bases short, with 12 bases between. The germline V gene has CDR1 SGHRS and CDR2 YFSETQ. The CDR3 is made up of 15 amino acids. The CDR3, as DNA: TGCGCCAGCAGCTTGCTGGCAGGGAGAAATTCACCCCTCCACTTT. Translated: CASSLLAGRNSPLHF. The full variable domain, completed using reference TRBV5-1 and TRBJ1-6, is KAGVTQTPRYLIKTRGQQVTLSCSPISGHRSVSWYQQTPGQGLQFLFEYFSETQRNKGNFPGRFSGRQFSNSRSEMNVSTLELGDSALYLCASSLLAGRNSPLHFGNGTRLTVT.

This sequence joins TRBV5-1 and TRBJ1-4; 9 nucleotides agree with TRBD1. Per germline, CDR1 SGHRS and CDR2 YFSETQ. V shed 4 bases, J shed 8 bases, and the junction held 9 bases outside the gene matches. The CDR3 totals 15 residues. In DNA form, the CDR3 reads TGCGCCAGCAGCCCTACAGGGGGCTTAGTGGAAAAACTGTTTTTT. This codes for CASSPTGGLVEKLFF.